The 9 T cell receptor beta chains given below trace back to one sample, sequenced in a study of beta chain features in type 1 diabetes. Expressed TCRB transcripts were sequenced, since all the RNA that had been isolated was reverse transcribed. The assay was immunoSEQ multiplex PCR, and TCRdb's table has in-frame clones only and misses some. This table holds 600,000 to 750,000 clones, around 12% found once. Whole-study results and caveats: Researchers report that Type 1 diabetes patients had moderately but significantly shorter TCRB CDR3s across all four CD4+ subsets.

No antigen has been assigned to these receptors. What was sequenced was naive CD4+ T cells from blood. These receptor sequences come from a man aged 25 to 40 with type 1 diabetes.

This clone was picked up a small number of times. The CDR3 DNA follows: TGTGCCTGGAGTGTTCAGTTCTTTCCCCCTAGGGAGCAGTTCTTC. Translated, it gives CAWSVQFFPPREQFF. The chain is built from TRBV30 and TRBJ2-1; no firm D call. Germline V gene data show CDR1 as GTSNPN and CDR2 as SVGIG (reference sequence). With 0 bases removed from V and 10 bases from J, the gap between germline ends came to 19 bases. The CDR3 covers 15 residues.

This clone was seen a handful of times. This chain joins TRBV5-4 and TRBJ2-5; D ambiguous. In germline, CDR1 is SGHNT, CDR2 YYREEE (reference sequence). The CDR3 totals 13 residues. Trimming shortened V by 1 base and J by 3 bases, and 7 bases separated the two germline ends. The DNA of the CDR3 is TGTGCCAGCAGCTTGACTACCGAAGAGACCCAGTACTTC. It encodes CASSLTTEETQYF.

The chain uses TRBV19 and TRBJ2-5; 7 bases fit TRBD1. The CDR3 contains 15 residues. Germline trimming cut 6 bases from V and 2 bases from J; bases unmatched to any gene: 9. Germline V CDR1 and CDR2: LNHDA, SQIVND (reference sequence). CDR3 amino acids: CASSSIPGQQETQYF. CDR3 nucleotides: TGTGCCAGTAGCTCCATACCGGGACAGCAAGAGACCCAGTACTTC.

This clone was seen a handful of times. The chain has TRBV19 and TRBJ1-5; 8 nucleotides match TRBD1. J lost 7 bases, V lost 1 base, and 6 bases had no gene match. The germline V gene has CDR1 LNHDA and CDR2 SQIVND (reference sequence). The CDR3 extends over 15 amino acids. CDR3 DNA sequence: TGTGCCAGTAGTATAGCAGGGGGCGCCGGGCAGCCCCAGCATTTT. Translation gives CASSIAGGAGQPQHF.

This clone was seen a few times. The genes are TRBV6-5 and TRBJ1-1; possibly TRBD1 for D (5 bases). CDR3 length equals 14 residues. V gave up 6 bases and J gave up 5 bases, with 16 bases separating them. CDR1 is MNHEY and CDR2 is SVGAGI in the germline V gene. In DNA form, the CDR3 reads TGTGCCAGCAGAAACGGACCGGGGGGAACTGAAGCTTTCTTT. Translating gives CASRNGPGGTEAFF.

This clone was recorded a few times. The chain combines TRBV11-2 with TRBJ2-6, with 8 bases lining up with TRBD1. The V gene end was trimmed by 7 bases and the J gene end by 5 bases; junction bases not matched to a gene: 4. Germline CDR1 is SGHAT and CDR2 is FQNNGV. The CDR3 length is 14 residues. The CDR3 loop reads CASTGQGRANVLTF. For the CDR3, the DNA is TGTGCCAGCACCGGACAGGGAAGGGCCAACGTCCTGACTTTC.

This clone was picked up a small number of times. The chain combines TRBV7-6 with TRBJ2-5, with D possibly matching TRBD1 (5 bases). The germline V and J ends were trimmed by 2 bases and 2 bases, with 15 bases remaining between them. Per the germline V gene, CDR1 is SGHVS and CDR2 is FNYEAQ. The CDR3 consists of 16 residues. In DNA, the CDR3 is TGTGCCAGCAGCTTAAGGCAGGGCGGCTTTCAAGAGACCCAGTACTTC. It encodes CASSLRQGGFQETQYF.

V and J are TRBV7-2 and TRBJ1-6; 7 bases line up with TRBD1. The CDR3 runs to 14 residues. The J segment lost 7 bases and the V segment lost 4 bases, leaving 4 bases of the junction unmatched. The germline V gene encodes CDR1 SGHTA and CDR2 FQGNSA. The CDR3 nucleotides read TGTGCCAGCAGCTCGACAGGGCGGAATTCACCCCTCCACTTT. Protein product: CASSSTGRNSPLHF.

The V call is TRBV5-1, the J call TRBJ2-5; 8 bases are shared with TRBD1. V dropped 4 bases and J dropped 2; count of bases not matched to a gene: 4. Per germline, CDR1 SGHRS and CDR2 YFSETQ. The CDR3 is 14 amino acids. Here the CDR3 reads CASSARDRQETQYF. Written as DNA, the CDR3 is TGCGCCAGCAGCGCTCGGGACAGGCAAGAGACCCAGTACTTC.